These 24 T cell receptor beta chains came from one sample sequenced in a study of blood T cell repertoires in COVID-19. Profiled with immunoSEQ multiplex PCR; TCRdb holds only in-frame clones, not every one. Of fewer than 250,000 clones in the sample, 83% were seen once. Material for sequencing was peripheral blood. These receptors were collected from a woman between 35 and 50 years old with active or convalescent COVID-19.

The chain uses TRBV19 and TRBJ2-2, with 10 bases aligning to TRBD2. The V gene end was trimmed by 7 bases and the J gene end by 4 bases; junction bases not matched to a gene: 15. The length of the CDR3 is 18 residues. Germline CDR1 reads LNHDA; CDR2 reads SQIVND (reference sequence). In nucleotides, the CDR3 is TGTGCCAGTATAGGAACTAGCGGGAAGACGGGGGGCACCGGGGAGCTGTTTTTT. Its protein product is CASIGTSGKTGGTGELFF.

The rearrangement joins TRBV28 to TRBJ1-2; maybe TRBD1 (6 bases). This CDR3 is built from 14 residues. The V gene lost 3 bases and the J gene lost 7 bases, with 15 bases spanning the gap. The germline V gene has CDR1 MDHEN and CDR2 SYDVKM. CDR3 nucleotides: TGTGCCAGCAGTTTCGGGACCGGGGGGCTTGGCTACACCTTC. Residues: CASSFGTGGLGYTF.

The chain combines TRBV27 with TRBJ1-1; D is uncertain. V dropped 1 base and J dropped 6 bases, with 12 bases sitting between them. From germline, CDR1 is MNHEY and CDR2 SMNVEV (reference sequence). This CDR3 contains 14 residues. CDR3 protein: CASSLWVGGPEAFF. The CDR3 nucleotides are TGTGCCAGCAGTTTATGGGTCGGCGGTCCTGAAGCTTTCTTT.

The chain combines TRBV5-6 with TRBJ1-6; no clear D gene. The CDR3 spans 16 residues. Germline lookup yields CDR1 SGHDT and CDR2 YYEEEE. The V gene lost 1 base and the J gene lost 6 bases, with 14 bases spanning the gap. The CDR3 spells CASSLYSGMGNSPLHF. The DNA of the CDR3 is TGTGCCAGCAGCTTGTATTCGGGGATGGGTAATTCACCCCTCCACTTT. The full variable domain, its missing parts supplied by reference TRBV5-6 and TRBJ1-6, is DAGVTQSPTHLIKTRGQQVTLRCSPKSGHDTVSWYQQALGQGPQFIFQYYEEEERQRGNFPDRFSGHQFPNYSSELNVNALLLGDSALYLCASSLYSGMGNSPLHFGNGTRLTVT.

The gene calls are TRBV7-9 and TRBJ1-4; no firm D call. The CDR3 totals 15 residues. From germline, CDR1 is SEHNR and CDR2 FQNEAQ (reference sequence). V dropped 0 bases and J dropped 8 bases, with 13 bases sitting between them. CDR3 region: CASSLAGGSTEKLFF. The CDR3 DNA reads TGTGCCAGCAGCTTAGCGGGAGGTTCTACGGAAAAACTGTTTTTT.

This chain connects TRBV11-2 to TRBJ2-2; 9 bases agree with TRBD2. This CDR3 contains 17 residues. V was clipped by 6 bases and J by 0 bases; unmatched bases: 8. The germline V gene encodes CDR1 SGHAT and CDR2 FQNNGV. The CDR3 protein is CASRPLAGVSNTGELFF. For the CDR3, the DNA is TGTGCCAGCAGACCATTAGCGGGAGTATCGAACACCGGGGAGCTGTTTTTT.

The genes are TRBV19 and TRBJ2-7; 11 nucleotides line up with TRBD2. V shed 5 bases, J shed 3 bases, and the junction held 9 bases outside the gene matches. CDR1 is LNHDA, CDR2 SQIVND, per germline (reference sequence). The CDR3 sequence is 16 residues long. CDR3 sequence reads: CASSPQTSGAVYEQYF. The CDR3 nucleotides are TGTGCCAGTAGTCCTCAGACTAGCGGGGCCGTCTACGAGCAGTACTTC.

The chain links TRBV7-9 to TRBJ1-6; D gene ambiguous. The germline V gene encodes CDR1 SEHNR and CDR2 FQNEAQ (reference sequence). The CDR3 totals 15 residues. V was clipped by 5 bases and J by 0 bases, with 8 bases between them. The CDR3 sequence is CASSAESSYNSPLHF. The CDR3 DNA reads TGTGCCAGCAGCGCCGAGAGCTCCTATAATTCACCCCTCCACTTT.

This chain joins TRBV14 and TRBJ1-2, with D perhaps matching TRBD1 (6 bases). This CDR3 spans 14 amino acids. V lost 4 bases, J lost 8 bases, and 17 bases lay in between. Looked up from germline, CDR1 is SGHDN and CDR2 is FVKESK. CDR3 sequence: CASSPRGGAEGYTF. The DNA of the CDR3 is TGTGCCAGCAGCCCCCGCGGGGGGGCTGAAGGCTACACCTTC.

Concerning this clone itself: This may come from a read error, since a much larger clone is one base off. The V and J genes are TRBV7-3 and TRBJ2-1, with 11 nucleotides matching TRBD2. V shed 4 bases and J 5 bases; nucleotides not matched to a gene: 4. Germline values: CDR1 SGHTA, CDR2 FQGTGA. This CDR3 comprises 15 residues. The CDR3 loop reads CASSSGTSGHNEQFF. CDR3 in DNA: TGTGCCAGCAGCTCCGGGACTAGCGGCCACAATGAGCAGTTCTTC.

The chain has TRBV2 and TRBJ2-2; 12 bases agree with TRBD2. CDR3 length equals 17 residues. CDR1 is SNHLY, CDR2 FYNNEI, per germline. V was clipped by 6 bases and J by 2 bases; unmatched bases: 7. In nucleotides, the CDR3 is TGTGCCAGCAGCGCTGGACTAGCGGGGAGTAACACCGGGGAGCTGTTTTTT. Protein: CASSAGLAGSNTGELFF.

This sequence joins TRBV28 and TRBJ1-2; no firm D call. The V gene's germline CDR1 is MDHEN and CDR2 SYDVKM. The V and J ends lost 4 bases and 7 bases respectively, with 7 bases between them. The CDR3 sequence is 11 residues long. For the CDR3, the DNA is TGTGCCAGCAGTTCTCGCGTTGGCTACACCTTC. This translates into CASSSRVGYTF.

The CDR3 nucleotides read TGTGCCAGCAGCCCACAGCTCGGTGAAACCGGGGAGCTGTTTTTT. Its protein is CASSPQLGETGELFF. This sequence joins TRBV3-1 (or the pseudogene TRBV3-2) and TRBJ2-2; no clear D gene. The germline V and J ends were trimmed by 4 bases and 5 bases, with 14 bases remaining between them. The CDR3 consists of 15 residues. Germline V gene data show CDR1 as LGHDT and CDR2 as YNNKEL (reference sequence).

The chain combines TRBV5-5 with TRBJ2-1; tentative D call: TRBD2 (6 bases). Between the trimmed V and J ends, which lost 2 bases and 0 bases, there was a span of 9 bases. The germline CDR1 and CDR2 sequences are SGHKS and YYEKEE (reference sequence). The CDR3 length is 15 residues. DNA of the CDR3: TGTGCCAGCAGCTTCGACGGGAGCTCCTACAATGAGCAGTTCTTC. It translates to CASSFDGSSYNEQFF.

This chain joins TRBV15 and TRBJ2-7; D is perhaps TRBD2 (5 bases). Germline CDR1 reads LNHNV; CDR2 reads YYDKDF (reference sequence). V lost 1 base and J 3 bases, leaving 13 bases between the germline ends. The CDR3 extends over 15 amino acids. CDR3 residues: CATSRVGDALYEQYF. CDR3 bases: TGTGCCACCAGCAGAGTGGGAGACGCCCTCTACGAGCAGTACTTC.

This clone was seen only once. The chain joins TRBV10-3 to TRBJ2-2; 8 bases match TRBD2. Germline V gene data show CDR1 as ENHRY and CDR2 as SYGVKD. The CDR3 consists of 19 residues. V shed 7 bases and J 1 base; nucleotides not matched to a gene: 17. The CDR3 reads CAITPRQGITSGNTGELFF. In nucleotides, the CDR3 is TGTGCCATCACCCCGAGGCAGGGGATCACTAGCGGGAACACCGGGGAGCTGTTTTTT.

This chain joins TRBV6-1 and TRBJ1-6; possible D gene TRBD1, 5 bases. V was pared by 2 bases and J by 8 bases, with 7 bases between. Per the germline V gene, CDR1 is MNHNS and CDR2 is SASEGT. This CDR3 contains 13 residues. DNA of the CDR3: TGTGCCAGCAGTGAACAGGGATATTCACCCCTCCACTTT. Its protein product is CASSEQGYSPLHF.

The V gene is TRBV7-6, the J gene TRBJ1-5, with D tentatively TRBD1 (5 bases). Per germline, CDR1 SGHVS and CDR2 FNYEAQ. CDR3 length: 17 residues. V lost 0 bases and J 2 bases, leaving 14 bases between the germline ends. For the CDR3, the DNA is TGTGCCAGCAGCTTAGCCCCGACAGCTTTGGGCAATCAGCCCCAGCATTTT. Its protein is CASSLAPTALGNQPQHF. Based on the CDR3 plus reference TRBV7-6 and TRBJ1-5, the full variable domain is GAGVSQSPRYKVTKRGQDVALRCDPISGHVSLYWYRQALGQGPEFLTYFNYEAQQDKSGLPNDRFSAERPEGSISTLTIQRTEQRDSAMYRCASSLAPTALGNQPQHFGDGTRLSIL.

The V call is TRBV30, the J call TRBJ1-1; D perhaps matches TRBD1 (6 bases). Trimming cost V 3 bases and J 4 bases, with 18 bases left between them. The CDR3 totals 15 residues. Germline assignment: CDR1 GTSNPN and CDR2 SVGIG (reference sequence). For the CDR3, the DNA is TGTGCCTGGAGCAGTCGGGGGGCGCGGGGCACTGAAGCTTTCTTT. Translated, it gives CAWSSRGARGTEAFF.

In this sample, this clone turned up a few times. The V gene is TRBV12-5, the J gene TRBJ1-2, with unresolved D. Germline V lookup: CDR1 LGHNT, CDR2 FRNRAP. Trimming left V 8 bases short and J 0 bases short, with 7 bases between. The CDR3 spans 12 residues. CDR3 in DNA: TGTGCTAGTACACGGGCTAACTATGGCTACACCTTC. Translating it yields CASTRANYGYTF.

The rearrangement links TRBV24-1 to TRBJ2-3, with D hard to call. CDR3 size: 14 residues. CDR1 and CDR2 from the germline V gene are KGHDR and SFDVKD. Between the trimmed V and J ends, which lost 3 bases and 6 bases, there was a span of 12 bases. CDR3 sequence (DNA): TGTGCCACCAGTGATCCTAGACTCGCCGATACGCAGTATTTT. This translates into CATSDPRLADTQYF.

The rearrangement joins TRBV19 to TRBJ2-5; 8 nucleotides align to TRBD1. This CDR3 is built from 17 residues. Germline trimming cut 4 bases from V and 3 bases from J; bases unmatched to any gene: 13. Germline CDR1 LNHDA, CDR2 SQIVND (reference sequence). The CDR3 sequence is CASSRSPQGAPKETQYF. The CDR3 DNA follows: TGTGCCAGTAGTAGGTCCCCTCAGGGGGCCCCCAAAGAGACCCAGTACTTC.

The rearrangement uses TRBV5-1 and TRBJ2-1; 7 nucleotides agree with TRBD2. The germline gives CDR1 SGHRS, CDR2 YFSETQ. V dropped 3 bases and J dropped 2; count of bases not matched to a gene: 8. CDR3 size: 16 residues. The CDR3 protein is CASSSSSGPPYNEQFF. For the CDR3, the DNA is TGCGCCAGCAGCTCCTCTAGCGGACCTCCCTACAATGAGCAGTTCTTC.

The V and J genes are TRBV6-5 and TRBJ1-5; no clear D. The ends were cut back, 8 bases at V and 0 bases at J, with 5 bases in the middle. Per the germline V gene, CDR1 is MNHEY and CDR2 is SVGAGI. The CDR3 runs to 12 residues. CDR3 region: CASRSSNQPQHF. The CDR3 DNA sequence: TGTGCCAGCCGCAGTAGCAATCAGCCCCAGCATTTT.